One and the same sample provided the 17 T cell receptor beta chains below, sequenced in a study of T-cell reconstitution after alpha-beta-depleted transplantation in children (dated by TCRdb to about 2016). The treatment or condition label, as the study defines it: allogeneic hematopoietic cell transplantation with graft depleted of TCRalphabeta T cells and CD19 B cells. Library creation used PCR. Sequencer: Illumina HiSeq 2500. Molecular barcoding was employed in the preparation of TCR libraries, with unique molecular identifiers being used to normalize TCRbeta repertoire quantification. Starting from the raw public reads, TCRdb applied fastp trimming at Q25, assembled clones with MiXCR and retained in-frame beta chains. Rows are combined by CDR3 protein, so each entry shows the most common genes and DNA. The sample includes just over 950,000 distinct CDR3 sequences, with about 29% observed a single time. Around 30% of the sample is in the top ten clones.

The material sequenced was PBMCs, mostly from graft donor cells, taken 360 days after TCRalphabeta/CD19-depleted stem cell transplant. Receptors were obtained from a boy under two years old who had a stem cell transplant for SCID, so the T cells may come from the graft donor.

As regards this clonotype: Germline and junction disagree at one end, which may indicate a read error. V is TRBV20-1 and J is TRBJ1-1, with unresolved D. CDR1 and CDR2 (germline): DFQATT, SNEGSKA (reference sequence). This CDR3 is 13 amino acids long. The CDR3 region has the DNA TGCAGTGCCAGAGGGTTAGCGGGCGCTGAAGCTTTCTTT. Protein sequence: CSARGLAGAEAFF.

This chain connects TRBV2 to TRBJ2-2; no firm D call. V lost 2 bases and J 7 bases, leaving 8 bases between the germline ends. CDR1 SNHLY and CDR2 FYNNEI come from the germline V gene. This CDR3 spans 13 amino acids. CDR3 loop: CASSELRLGELFF. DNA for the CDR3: TGTGCCAGCAGTGAATTAAGGCTCGGGGAGCTGTTTTTT.

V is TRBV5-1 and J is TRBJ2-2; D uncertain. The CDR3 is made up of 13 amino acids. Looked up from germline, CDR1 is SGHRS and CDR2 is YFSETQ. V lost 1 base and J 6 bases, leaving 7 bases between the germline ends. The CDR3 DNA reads TGCGCCAGCAGCTTGACCGCTTCCGGGGAGCTGTTTTTT. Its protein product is CASSLTASGELFF.

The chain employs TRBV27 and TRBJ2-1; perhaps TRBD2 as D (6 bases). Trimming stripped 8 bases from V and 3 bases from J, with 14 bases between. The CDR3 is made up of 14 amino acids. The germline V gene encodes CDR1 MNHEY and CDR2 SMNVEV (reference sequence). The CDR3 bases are TGTGCCAGCGGCGGAGGGAATTTCTACAATGAGCAGTTCTTC. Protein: CASGGGNFYNEQFF.

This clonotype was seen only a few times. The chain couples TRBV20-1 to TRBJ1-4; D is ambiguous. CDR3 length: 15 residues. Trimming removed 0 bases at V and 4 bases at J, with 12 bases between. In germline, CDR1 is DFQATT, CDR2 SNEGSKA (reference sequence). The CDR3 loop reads CSARDRTASNEKLFF. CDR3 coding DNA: TGCAGTGCTAGAGACCGGACTGCTAGTAATGAAAAACTGTTTTTT.

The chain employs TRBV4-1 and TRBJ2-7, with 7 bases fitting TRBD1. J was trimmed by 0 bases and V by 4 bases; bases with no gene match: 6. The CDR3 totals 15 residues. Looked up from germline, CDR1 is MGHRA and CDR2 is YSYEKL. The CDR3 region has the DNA TGCGCCAGCAGCCTGGGACAGCAGGCCTCCTACGAGCAGTACTTC. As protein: CASSLGQQASYEQYF.

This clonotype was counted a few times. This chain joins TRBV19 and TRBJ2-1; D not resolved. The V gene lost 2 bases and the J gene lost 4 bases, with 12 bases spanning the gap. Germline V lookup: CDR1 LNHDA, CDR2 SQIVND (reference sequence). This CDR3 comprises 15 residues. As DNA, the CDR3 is TGTGCCAGTAGTATATGGTTACAAGGGTACAATGAGCAGTTCTTC. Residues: CASSIWLQGYNEQFF.

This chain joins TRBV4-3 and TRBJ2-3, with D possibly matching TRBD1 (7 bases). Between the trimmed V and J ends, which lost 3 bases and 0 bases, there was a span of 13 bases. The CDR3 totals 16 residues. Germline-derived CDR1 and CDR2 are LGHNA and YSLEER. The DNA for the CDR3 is TGCGCCAGCAGCCACGGGGGACAGCTTAGCACAGATACGCAGTATTTT. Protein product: CASSHGGQLSTDTQYF.

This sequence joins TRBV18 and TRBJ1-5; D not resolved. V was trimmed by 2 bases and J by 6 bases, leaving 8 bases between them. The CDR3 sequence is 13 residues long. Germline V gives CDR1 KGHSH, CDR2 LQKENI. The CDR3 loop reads CASSPFDGQPQHF. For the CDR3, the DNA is TGTGCCAGCTCACCATTTGACGGTCAGCCCCAGCATTTT.

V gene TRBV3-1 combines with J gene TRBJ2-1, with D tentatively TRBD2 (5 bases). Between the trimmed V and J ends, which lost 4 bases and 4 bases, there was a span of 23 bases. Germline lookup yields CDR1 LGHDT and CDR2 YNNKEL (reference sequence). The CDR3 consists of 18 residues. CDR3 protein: CASSPPPVLTTKYNEQFF. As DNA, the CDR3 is TGTGCCAGCAGCCCCCCACCCGTACTGACTACCAAGTACAATGAGCAGTTCTTC.

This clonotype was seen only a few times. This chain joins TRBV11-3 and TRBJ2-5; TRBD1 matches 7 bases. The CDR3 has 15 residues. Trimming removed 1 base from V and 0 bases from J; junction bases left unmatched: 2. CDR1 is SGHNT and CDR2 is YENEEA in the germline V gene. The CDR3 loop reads CASSLGGQNQETQYF. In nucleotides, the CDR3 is TGTGCCAGCAGCTTAGGGGGACAGAACCAAGAGACCCAGTACTTC.

The CDR3 nucleotides are TGTGCCACCAGCAGAGGTATAAGGGACACTGAAGCTTTCTTT. Translated: CATSRGIRDTEAFF. V and J are TRBV15 and TRBJ1-1; D not resolved. The CDR3 length is 14 residues. The germline V gene encodes CDR1 LNHNV and CDR2 YYDKDF (reference sequence). V dropped 1 base and J dropped 3 bases, with 9 bases sitting between them.

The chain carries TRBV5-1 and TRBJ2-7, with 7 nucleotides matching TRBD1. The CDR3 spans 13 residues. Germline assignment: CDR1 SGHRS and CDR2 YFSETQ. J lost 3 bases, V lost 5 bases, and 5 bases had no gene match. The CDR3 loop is CASRGRQGYEQYF. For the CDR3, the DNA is TGCGCCAGCAGGGGAAGACAGGGCTACGAGCAGTACTTC.

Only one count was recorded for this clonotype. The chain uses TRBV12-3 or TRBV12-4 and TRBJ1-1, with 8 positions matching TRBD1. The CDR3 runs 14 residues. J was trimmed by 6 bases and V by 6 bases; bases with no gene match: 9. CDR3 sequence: CASRYGQGKPEAFF. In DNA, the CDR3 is TGTGCCAGCAGATACGGACAGGGAAAACCTGAAGCTTTCTTT.

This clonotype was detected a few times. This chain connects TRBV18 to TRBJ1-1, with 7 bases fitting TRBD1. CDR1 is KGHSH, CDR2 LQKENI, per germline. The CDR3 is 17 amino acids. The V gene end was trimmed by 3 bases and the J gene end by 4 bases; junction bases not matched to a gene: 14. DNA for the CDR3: TGTGCCAGCTCACCTGGACAGGTCCTACCTTGGGGCACTGAAGCTTTCTTT. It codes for CASSPGQVLPWGTEAFF.

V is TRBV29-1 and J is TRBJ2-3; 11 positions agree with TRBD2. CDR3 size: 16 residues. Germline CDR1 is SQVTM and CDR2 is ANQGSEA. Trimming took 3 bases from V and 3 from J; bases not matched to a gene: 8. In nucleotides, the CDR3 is TGCAGCGTTGAGATACCGGGACTAGCGGCTACAGATACGCAGTATTTT. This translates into CSVEIPGLAATDTQYF.

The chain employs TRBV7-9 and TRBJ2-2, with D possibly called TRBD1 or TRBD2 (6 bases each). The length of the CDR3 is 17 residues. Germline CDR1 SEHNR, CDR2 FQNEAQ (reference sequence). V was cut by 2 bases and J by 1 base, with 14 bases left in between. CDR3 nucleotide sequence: TGTGCCAGCAGCTTAACTCTCAGGGGAGGGAACACCGGGGAGCTGTTTTTT. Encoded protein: CASSLTLRGGNTGELFF.